One sample yielded the 18 T cell receptor beta chains listed below, sequenced in a study of cytomegalovirus exposure and HLA in healthy donors. PCR employed 60 Vbeta and 13 Jbeta primers. TCRdb's copy holds only in-frame clones and misses some; the assay was immunoSEQ multiplex PCR. The sample consists of 100,000 to 150,000 clones, 80% to 90% of them appearing once. Sequenced material: PBMCs. The receptors shown here come from a woman aged 40 to 50 in good health and CMV-seropositive.

The chain combines TRBV10-1 with TRBJ2-1; TRBD2 aligns across 12 bases. V lost 3 bases, J lost 4 bases, and 16 bases stayed unmatched. CDR1 and CDR2 (germline): WNHNN, SYGVQD (reference sequence). The CDR3 spans 20 residues. CDR3 sequence (DNA): TGCGCCAGCAGTGAAACCGGGACTAGCGGGCCCGAGAGGTTATACAATGAGCAGTTCTTC. Amino acids: CASSETGTSGPERLYNEQFF.

The chain joins TRBV2 to TRBJ2-1, with D possibly matching TRBD2 (6 bases). The V end was cut by 7 bases, the J end by 7 bases, with 11 bases between. The CDR3 has 12 residues. CDR1 and CDR2 (germline): SNHLY, FYNNEI. Written as DNA, the CDR3 is TGTGCCAGCATTCCTAGCGTGAATGAGCAGTTCTTC. This codes for CASIPSVNEQFF.

The gene calls are TRBV11-2 and TRBJ1-3, with a tentative D call TRBD1 (6 bases). Looked up from germline, CDR1 is SGHAT and CDR2 is FQNNGV. Trimming cost V 6 bases and J 2 bases, with 11 bases left between them. CDR3 length: 14 residues. CDR3 nucleotide sequence: TGTGCCAGCAGGGTGACAGGTGCTGGAAACACCATATATTTT. This translates into CASRVTGAGNTIYF.

The J gene is TRBJ2-5, the V gene TRBV7-3; 10 bases agree with TRBD2. This CDR3 contains 15 residues. The junction had 8 bases not matched to a gene; V was cut back by 5 bases and J by 5 bases. The V gene's germline CDR1 is SGHTA and CDR2 FQGTGA. The CDR3, as DNA: TGTGCCAGCAGCATTTCTAGCGGGAGCGGGGAGACCCAGTACTTC. Translating it yields CASSISSGSGETQYF.

This chain connects TRBV18 to TRBJ2-3; D gene unclear. The length of the CDR3 is 14 residues. V was cut by 6 bases and J by 4 bases, with 14 bases left in between. Germline values: CDR1 KGHSH, CDR2 LQKENI. The CDR3 loop reads CASSTSNGPDTQYF. As DNA, the CDR3 is TGTGCCAGCTCGACATCGAATGGGCCAGATACGCAGTATTTT.

This clone was counted a few times. The chain employs TRBV5-6 and TRBJ2-7, with a possible D match to TRBD2 (5 bases). The CDR3 sequence is 15 residues long. Trimming pared 4 bases from V and 3 bases from J, leaving 17 bases between. The germline V gene encodes CDR1 SGHDT and CDR2 YYEEEE. The CDR3 DNA follows: TGTGCCAGCAGCGCCCTAGCAGCCCCCCTCTACGAGCAGTACTTC. Protein: CASSALAAPLYEQYF.

The V and J genes are TRBV2 and TRBJ2-2, with D possibly being TRBD2 (6 bases). This CDR3 spans 16 amino acids. Deletions cut 6 bases from V and 4 bases from J, with 18 bases between. Germline V lookup: CDR1 SNHLY, CDR2 FYNNEI. This chain's CDR3 is CASSLGGGSGTGELFF. DNA of the CDR3: TGTGCCAGCAGCCTCGGTGGGGGTAGCGGCACCGGGGAGCTGTTTTTT.

This clone was observed once. The V gene is TRBV20-1, the J gene TRBJ2-7; D gene ambiguous. Trimming took 5 bases from V and 1 from J, leaving 6 bases between them. The V gene's germline CDR1 is DFQATT and CDR2 SNEGSKA (reference sequence). This CDR3 contains 11 residues. CDR3: CSAPRSYEQYF. Here the CDR3 DNA reads TGCAGTGCTCCTCGGTCCTACGAGCAGTACTTC.

The rearrangement uses TRBV4-1 and TRBJ2-7; 7 bases map to TRBD1. V was clipped by 4 bases and J by 3 bases; unmatched bases: 12. This CDR3 has 16 residues. Germline CDR1 and CDR2: MGHRA and YSYEKL. Here the CDR3 reads CASSRFSPGGSYEQYF. DNA for the CDR3: TGCGCCAGCAGCCGATTTAGCCCAGGGGGAAGCTACGAGCAGTACTTC.

The rearrangement joins TRBV7-2 to TRBJ2-2, with D perhaps matching TRBD2 (5 bases). Germline V gene lookup returns CDR1 SGHTA and CDR2 FQGNSA. Trimming removed 6 bases from V and 3 bases from J, with 11 bases in between. There are 14 residues in the CDR3. DNA for the CDR3: TGTGCCAGCAGGTCCACTAGACACACCGGGGAGCTGTTTTTT. Encoded protein: CASRSTRHTGELFF.

The CDR3 reads CASRASGNWAGELFF. CDR3 in DNA: TGTGCCAGCAGAGCTAGCGGGAATTGGGCCGGGGAGCTGTTTTTT. The chain carries TRBV6-5 and TRBJ2-2; 9 bases fit TRBD2. Germline V gives CDR1 MNHEY, CDR2 SVGAGI. Trimming at V came to 6 bases and at J to 6 bases, leaving 8 bases not matched to a gene. This CDR3 is 15 amino acids long.

V gene TRBV21-1 combines with J gene TRBJ2-7; the DNA was not compared with TRBD2, the D call given in the table. TRBV21-1 is noted as a pseudogene. The length of the CDR3 is 15 residues. The CDR3 nucleotides are TGTGCCAGCGAGGCCAGTAGCACGGCCTCCTACGAGCAGTACTTC. Protein product: CASEASSTASYEQYF.

The J gene is TRBJ2-7, the V gene TRBV7-8, with D maybe TRBD2 (6 bases). The V end was cut by 5 bases, the J end by 1 base, with 18 bases between. Germline V gene sequence: CDR1 SGHVS, CDR2 FQNEAQ. The CDR3 is 16 amino acids. The CDR3 spells CASSVPASDISYEQYF. Here the CDR3 DNA reads TGTGCCAGCAGCGTCCCGGCTAGCGACATATCCTACGAGCAGTACTTC.

The chain links TRBV21-1 to TRBJ2-5; no DNA check was done on the table's D call, TRBD2. TRBV21-1 is classified as a pseudogene. The CDR3 contains 16 residues. As DNA, the CDR3 is TGTGCCAGCAGCAAAAAGGTAACCAGGGAGGAAGAGACCCAGTACTTC. Residues: CASSKKVTREEETQYF.

The rearrangement links TRBV7-2 to TRBJ2-1, with 13 positions matching TRBD2. V lost 5 bases to trimming and J lost 6 bases; unmatched junction nucleotides: 4. CDR1 and CDR2 (germline): SGHTA, FQGNSA. This CDR3 has 15 residues. DNA for the CDR3: TGTGCCAGCAGCCACGGGACTAGCGGGATCAATGAGCAGTTCTTC. Its translation is CASSHGTSGINEQFF. Complete variable domain (other parts from reference TRBV7-2 and TRBJ2-1): GAGVSQSPSNKVTEKGKDVELRCDPISGHTALYWYRQSLGQGLEFLIYFQGNSAPDKSGLPSDRFSAERTGGSVSTLTIQRTQQEDSAVYLCASSHGTSGINEQFFGPGTRLTVL.

The V gene is TRBV19, the J gene TRBJ2-1, with 10 nucleotides matching TRBD2. The CDR3 extends over 16 amino acids. The J segment lost 6 bases and the V segment lost 5 bases, leaving 10 bases of the junction unmatched. The germline V gene encodes CDR1 LNHDA and CDR2 SQIVND (reference sequence). The CDR3 DNA reads TGTGCCAGTAGTTCTCCCTACCGGACTAGCGGCAATGAGCAGTTCTTC. Translating it yields CASSSPYRTSGNEQFF.

This clone was counted only a few times. J is TRBJ2-1 and V is TRBV30; 14 nucleotides align to TRBD2. The ends lost 1 base at V and 6 bases at J; junction bases unmatched: 2. The V gene's germline CDR1 is GTSNPN and CDR2 SVGIG (reference sequence). The CDR3 is made up of 15 amino acids. CDR3 loop: CAWSAGTSGSNEQFF. The CDR3 coding sequence is TGTGCCTGGAGTGCCGGGACTAGCGGGAGCAATGAGCAGTTCTTC.

The chain has TRBV7-2 and TRBJ2-7; D is perhaps TRBD1 (6 bases). V was trimmed by 6 bases and J by 3 bases, leaving 12 bases between them. This CDR3 comprises 13 residues. The V gene's germline CDR1 is SGHTA and CDR2 FQGNSA. The CDR3 region is CASSLGTNYEQYF. The CDR3 DNA is TGTGCCAGCAGTCTCGGGACAAACTACGAGCAGTACTTC.